One and the same sample provided the 10 T cell receptor beta chains below, sequenced in a study of CD8 T cells in ankylosing spondylitis. General observations from the study: Seemingly distinctive of ankylosing spondylitis blood was a TCR beta motif formed by eight highly homologous variants.

Their antigens are not known. One entry per CDR3 protein, called by TCRdb with MiXCR from the 5' RACE reads. The sample contains roughly 400,000 distinct CDR3 sequences, 20% to 25% of which appear only once. The sequenced sample consisted of blood, either unsorted or a sorted T cell fraction (not recorded which). These receptors all stem from a male donor with ankylosing spondylitis.

V and J are TRBV5-1 and TRBJ2-5, with a possible D match to TRBD1 (5 bases). V dropped 5 bases and J dropped 4 bases, with 21 bases sitting between them. The CDR3 contains 16 residues. Germline CDR1 reads SGHRS; CDR2 reads YFSETQ. In DNA, the CDR3 is TGCGCCAGCAGGGCTACAGCCCCACCAAGGGGAGAGACCCAGTACTTC. As protein: CASRATAPPRGETQYF.

The genes are TRBV18 and TRBJ2-7; TRBD1 might be the D (6 bases). Germline CDR1 is KGHSH and CDR2 is LQKENI. This CDR3 has 13 residues. V lost 3 bases and J lost 9, with 15 bases in between. The CDR3, as DNA: TGTGCCAGCTCACCGATGGACAGTCTAACGCAGTACTTC. The encoded protein is CASSPMDSLTQYF.

The V and J genes are TRBV20-1 and TRBJ2-3, with 7 nucleotides matching TRBD1. J was trimmed by 3 bases and V by 6 bases; bases with no gene match: 12. CDR3 length equals 15 residues. Germline V gives CDR1 DFQATT, CDR2 SNEGSKA (reference sequence). CDR3 in amino acids: CSATDRVGETDTQYF. Here the CDR3 DNA reads TGCAGTGCCACCGACAGGGTTGGCGAAACAGATACGCAGTATTTT.

The chain links TRBV6-1 to TRBJ2-4, with 9 nucleotides matching TRBD1. Trimming removed 6 bases from V and 6 bases from J; junction bases left unmatched: 3. This CDR3 comprises 13 residues. Looked up from germline, CDR1 is MNHNS and CDR2 is SASEGT. The CDR3, as DNA: TGTGCCAGCAGGAGACAGGGGGGAAACATTCAGTACTTC. Protein: CASRRQGGNIQYF.

The table lists this clonotype with a few counts. A junction end diverges from the germline sequence, so it may reflect a read error. The chain recombines TRBV27 with TRBJ2-1; TRBD2 agrees at 12 bases. The CDR3 loop spans 12 amino acids. Germline V gene data show CDR1 as MNHEY and CDR2 as SMNVEV (reference sequence). The CDR3 DNA sequence: TGTGCCAGCAGCACTAGCGGGAGGCTTTTGCTCTTC. Amino acids: CASSTSGRLLLF.

CDR3 in DNA: TGTGCCAGCAGTGAGGGCAGGGGGACGTACGAGCAGTACTTC. As protein: CASSEGRGTYEQYF. The chain employs TRBV2 and TRBJ2-7; TRBD1 matches 7 bases. CDR1 is SNHLY and CDR2 is FYNNEI in the germline V gene. The length of the CDR3 is 14 residues. Unmatched junction bases numbered 6, after V lost 3 bases and J lost 4 bases.

The genes are TRBV7-8 and TRBJ2-1; D is tentatively TRBD1 or TRBD2 (5 bases each). CDR1 and CDR2 from the germline V gene are SGHVS and FQNEAQ. This CDR3 contains 15 residues. The V end lost 5 bases, the J end lost 0 bases, and 11 bases lay between the germline ends. The chain's CDR3 is CASSPRGDSYNEQFF. Written as DNA, the CDR3 is TGTGCCAGCAGCCCTAGGGGAGACTCCTACAATGAGCAGTTCTTC.

The chain is built from TRBV20-1 and TRBJ2-7; possibly TRBD1 or TRBD2 for D (5 bases each). CDR3 length: 13 amino acids. Per the germline V gene, CDR1 is DFQATT and CDR2 is SNEGSKA (reference sequence). V was trimmed by 7 bases and J by 0 bases, leaving 13 bases between them. The DNA of the CDR3 is TGCAGTGGTGGGACGGGCAGCTCCTACGAGCAGTACTTC. Its translation: CSGGTGSSYEQYF.

V usage is TRBV5-1 and J usage is TRBJ2-2; tentative D call: TRBD1 (5 bases). There are 15 residues in the CDR3. Germline V gene lookup returns CDR1 SGHRS and CDR2 YFSETQ. The V end was cut by 4 bases, the J end by 4 bases, with 14 bases between. CDR3 sequence (DNA): TGCGCCAGCAGCCCTCTAGGGGTCGGCACCGGGGAGCTGTTTTTT. This sequence encodes CASSPLGVGTGELFF.

This chain joins TRBV7-9 and TRBJ2-3, with no clear D. Germline V gene lookup returns CDR1 SEHNR and CDR2 FQNEAQ (reference sequence). The CDR3 spans 12 residues. Trimming removed 3 bases at V and 9 bases at J, with 10 bases between. The DNA of the CDR3 is TGTGCCAGCAGCTTTATCATCGGAACGCAGTATTTT. The encoded protein is CASSFIIGTQYF.